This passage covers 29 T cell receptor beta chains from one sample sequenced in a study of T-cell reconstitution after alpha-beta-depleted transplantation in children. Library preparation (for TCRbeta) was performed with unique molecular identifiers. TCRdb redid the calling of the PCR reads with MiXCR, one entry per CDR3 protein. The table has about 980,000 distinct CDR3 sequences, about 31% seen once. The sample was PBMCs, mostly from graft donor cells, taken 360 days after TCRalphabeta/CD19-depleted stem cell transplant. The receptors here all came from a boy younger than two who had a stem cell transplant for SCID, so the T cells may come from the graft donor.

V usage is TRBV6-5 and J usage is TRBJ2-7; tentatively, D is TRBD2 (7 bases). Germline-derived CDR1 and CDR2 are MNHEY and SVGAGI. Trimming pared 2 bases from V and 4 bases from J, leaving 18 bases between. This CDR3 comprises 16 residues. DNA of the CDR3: TGTGCCAGCAGTTACCCGAATAAGGGGGGGCCTTACGAGCAGTACTTC. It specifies CASSYPNKGGPYEQYF.

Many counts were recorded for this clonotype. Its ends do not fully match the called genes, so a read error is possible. The CDR3 bases are TGTGCCAGCAGCTTAGGGGACAGCTCCTACAATGAGCAGTTCTTC. This encodes CASSLGDSSYNEQFF. The chain links TRBV5-1 to TRBJ2-1, with 7 bases fitting TRBD1. The germline gives CDR1 SGHRS, CDR2 YFSETQ. This CDR3 region has 15 residues.

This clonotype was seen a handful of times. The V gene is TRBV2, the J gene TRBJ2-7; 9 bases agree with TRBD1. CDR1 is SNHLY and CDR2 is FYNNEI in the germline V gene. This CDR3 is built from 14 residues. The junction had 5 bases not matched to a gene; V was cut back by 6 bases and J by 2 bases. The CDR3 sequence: CASSGTGRTYEQYF. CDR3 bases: TGTGCCAGCAGCGGGACAGGGAGAACCTACGAGCAGTACTTC. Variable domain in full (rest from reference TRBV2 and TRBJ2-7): EPEVTQTPSHQVTQMGQEVILRCVPISNHLYFYWYRQILGQKVEFLVSFYNNEISEKSEIFDDQFSVERPDGSNFTLKIRSTKLEDSAMYFCASSGTGRTYEQYFGPGTRLTVT.

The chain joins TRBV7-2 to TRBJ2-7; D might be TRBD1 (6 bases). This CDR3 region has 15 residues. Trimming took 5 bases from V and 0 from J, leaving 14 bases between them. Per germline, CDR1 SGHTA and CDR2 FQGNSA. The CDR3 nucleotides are TGTGCCAGCAGCATCACAGGGCCCATCTCCTACGAGCAGTACTTC. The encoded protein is CASSITGPISYEQYF. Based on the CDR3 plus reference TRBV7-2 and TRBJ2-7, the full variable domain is GAGVSQSPSNKVTEKGKDVELRCDPISGHTALYWYRQSLGQGLEFLIYFQGNSAPDKSGLPSDRFSAERTGGSVSTLTIQRTQQEDSAVYLCASSITGPISYEQYFGPGTRLTVT.

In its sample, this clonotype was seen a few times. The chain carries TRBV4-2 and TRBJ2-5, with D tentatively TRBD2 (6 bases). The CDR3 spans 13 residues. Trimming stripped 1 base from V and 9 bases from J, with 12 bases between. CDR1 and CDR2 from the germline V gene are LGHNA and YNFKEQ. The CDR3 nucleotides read TGTGCCAGCAGCCAAGTACCGACGGGGGCCCAGTACTTC. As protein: CASSQVPTGAQYF.

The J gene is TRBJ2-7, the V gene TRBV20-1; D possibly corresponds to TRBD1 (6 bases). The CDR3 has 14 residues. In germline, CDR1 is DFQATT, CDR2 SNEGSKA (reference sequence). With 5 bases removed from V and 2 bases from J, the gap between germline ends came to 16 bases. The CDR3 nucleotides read TGCAGTGCTCACCGGCAGGGGAGAGCCTACGAGCAGTACTTC. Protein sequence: CSAHRQGRAYEQYF.

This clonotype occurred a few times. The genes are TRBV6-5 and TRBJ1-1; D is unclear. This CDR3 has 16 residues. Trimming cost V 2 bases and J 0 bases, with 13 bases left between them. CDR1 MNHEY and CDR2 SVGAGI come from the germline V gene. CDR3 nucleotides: TGTGCCAGCAGTTACGTAGGTGGATCGCTGAACACTGAAGCTTTCTTT. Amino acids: CASSYVGGSLNTEAFF.

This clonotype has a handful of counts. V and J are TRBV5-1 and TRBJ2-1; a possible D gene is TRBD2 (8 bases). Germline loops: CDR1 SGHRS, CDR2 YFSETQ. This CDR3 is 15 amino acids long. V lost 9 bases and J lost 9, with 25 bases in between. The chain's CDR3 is CATRGDSGGKSEQFF. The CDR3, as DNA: TGCGCCACACGGGGGGACAGCGGGGGAAAAAGTGAGCAGTTCTTC. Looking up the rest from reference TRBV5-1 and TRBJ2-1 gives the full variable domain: KAGVTQTPRYLIKTRGQQVTLSCSPISGHRSVSWYQQTPGQGLQFLFEYFSETQRNKGNFPGRFSGRQFSNSRSEMNVSTLELGDSALYLCATRGDSGGKSEQFFGPGTRLTVL.

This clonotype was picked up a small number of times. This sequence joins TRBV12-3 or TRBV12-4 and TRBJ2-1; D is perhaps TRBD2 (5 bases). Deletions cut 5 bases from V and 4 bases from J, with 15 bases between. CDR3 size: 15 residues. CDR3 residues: CASSSFQRMYNEQFF. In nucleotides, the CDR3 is TGTGCCAGCAGTAGTTTCCAGCGGATGTACAATGAGCAGTTCTTC.

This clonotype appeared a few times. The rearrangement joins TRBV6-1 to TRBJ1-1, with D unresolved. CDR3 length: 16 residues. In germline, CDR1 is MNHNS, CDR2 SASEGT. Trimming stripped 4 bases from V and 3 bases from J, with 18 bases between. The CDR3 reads CASSVKSSEMDTEAFF. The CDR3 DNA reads TGTGCCAGCAGTGTGAAGTCGAGCGAGATGGACACTGAAGCTTTCTTT.

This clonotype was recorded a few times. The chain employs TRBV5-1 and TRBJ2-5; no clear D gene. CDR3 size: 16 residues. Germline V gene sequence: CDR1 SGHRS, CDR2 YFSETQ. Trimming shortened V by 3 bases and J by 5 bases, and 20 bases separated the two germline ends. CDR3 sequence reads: CASSSGLLGVSETQYF. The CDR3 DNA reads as TGCGCCAGCAGCTCCGGTCTTCTTGGCGTTTCGGAGACCCAGTACTTC.

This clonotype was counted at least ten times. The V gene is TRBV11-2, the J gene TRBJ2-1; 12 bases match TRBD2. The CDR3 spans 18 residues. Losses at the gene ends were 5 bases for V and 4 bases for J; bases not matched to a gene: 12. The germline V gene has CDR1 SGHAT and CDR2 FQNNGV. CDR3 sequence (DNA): TGTGCCAGCAGCGTGACTAGCGGGGGCCATCAACGTTACAATGAGCAGTTCTTC. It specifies CASSVTSGGHQRYNEQFF.

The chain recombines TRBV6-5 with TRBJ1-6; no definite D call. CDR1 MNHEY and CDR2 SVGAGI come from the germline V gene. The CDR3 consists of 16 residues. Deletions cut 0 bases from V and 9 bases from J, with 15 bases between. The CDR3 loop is CASSYSMAGSGSPLHF. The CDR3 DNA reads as TGTGCCAGCAGTTACTCGATGGCAGGTTCCGGTTCACCCCTCCACTTT.

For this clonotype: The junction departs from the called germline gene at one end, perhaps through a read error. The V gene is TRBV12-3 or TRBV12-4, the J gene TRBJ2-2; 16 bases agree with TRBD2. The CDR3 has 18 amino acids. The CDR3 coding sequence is TGTACCAGCAGGGCGGGACTAGCGGGGGGGCCTTACACCGGGGAGCTGTTTTTT. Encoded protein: CTSRAGLAGGPYTGELFF.

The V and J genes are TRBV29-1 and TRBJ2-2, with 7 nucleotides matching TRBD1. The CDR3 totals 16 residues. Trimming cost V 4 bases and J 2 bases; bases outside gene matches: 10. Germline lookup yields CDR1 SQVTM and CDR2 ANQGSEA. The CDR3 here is CSVGDSAKGNTGELFF. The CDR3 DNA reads TGCAGCGTTGGGGACAGCGCCAAGGGAAACACCGGGGAGCTGTTTTTT.

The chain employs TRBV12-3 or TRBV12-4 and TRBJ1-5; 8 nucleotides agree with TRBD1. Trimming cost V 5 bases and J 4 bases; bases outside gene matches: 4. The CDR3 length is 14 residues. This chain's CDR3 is CASSETGENQPQHF. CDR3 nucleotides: TGTGCCAGCAGTGAGACAGGGGAAAATCAGCCCCAGCATTTT.

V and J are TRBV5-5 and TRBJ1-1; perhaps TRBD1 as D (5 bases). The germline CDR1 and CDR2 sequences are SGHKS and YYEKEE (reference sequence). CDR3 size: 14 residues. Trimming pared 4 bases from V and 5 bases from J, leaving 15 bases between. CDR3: CASSPGGVGTEAFF. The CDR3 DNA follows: TGTGCCAGCAGCCCCGGGGGGGTCGGAACTGAAGCTTTCTTT.

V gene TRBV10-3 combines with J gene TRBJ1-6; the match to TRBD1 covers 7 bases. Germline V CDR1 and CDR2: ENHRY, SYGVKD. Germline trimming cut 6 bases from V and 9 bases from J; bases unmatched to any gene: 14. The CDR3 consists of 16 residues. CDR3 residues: CAISNRGNAVASPLHF. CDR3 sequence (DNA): TGTGCCATCAGCAACAGGGGTAACGCAGTGGCTTCACCCCTCCACTTT.

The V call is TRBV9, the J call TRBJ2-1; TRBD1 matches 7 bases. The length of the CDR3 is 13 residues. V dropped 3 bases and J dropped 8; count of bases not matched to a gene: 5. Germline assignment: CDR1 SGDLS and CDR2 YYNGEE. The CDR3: CASSARGQDEQFF. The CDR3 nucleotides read TGTGCCAGCAGCGCGAGGGGGCAGGATGAGCAGTTCTTC.

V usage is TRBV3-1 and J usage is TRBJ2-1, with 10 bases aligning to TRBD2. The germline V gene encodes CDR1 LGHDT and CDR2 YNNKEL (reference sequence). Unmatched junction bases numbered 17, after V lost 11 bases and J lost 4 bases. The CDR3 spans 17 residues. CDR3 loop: CASSKEGVAGGYNEQFF. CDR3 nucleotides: TGTGCCTCCAGCAAAGAGGGGGTAGCGGGGGGTTACAATGAGCAGTTCTTC.

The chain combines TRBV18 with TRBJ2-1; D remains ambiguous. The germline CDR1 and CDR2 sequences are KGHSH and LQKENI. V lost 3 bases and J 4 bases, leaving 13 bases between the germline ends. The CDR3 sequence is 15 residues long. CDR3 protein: CASSPSPLRYNEQFF. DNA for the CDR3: TGTGCCAGCTCACCTTCACCCCTAAGATACAATGAGCAGTTCTTC.

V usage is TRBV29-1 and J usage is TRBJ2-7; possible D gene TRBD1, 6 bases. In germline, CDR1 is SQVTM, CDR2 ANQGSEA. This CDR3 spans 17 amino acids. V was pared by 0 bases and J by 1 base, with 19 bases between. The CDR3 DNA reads TGCAGCGTTGAAGAACGGCCCCAGGGACACATTTCCTACGAGCAGTACTTC. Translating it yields CSVEERPQGHISYEQYF.

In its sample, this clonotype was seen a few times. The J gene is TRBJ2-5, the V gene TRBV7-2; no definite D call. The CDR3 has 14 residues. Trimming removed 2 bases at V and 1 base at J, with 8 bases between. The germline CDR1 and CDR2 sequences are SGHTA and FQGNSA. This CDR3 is CASSLSRVQETQYF. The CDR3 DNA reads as TGTGCCAGCAGCTTAAGCAGAGTCCAAGAGACCCAGTACTTC.

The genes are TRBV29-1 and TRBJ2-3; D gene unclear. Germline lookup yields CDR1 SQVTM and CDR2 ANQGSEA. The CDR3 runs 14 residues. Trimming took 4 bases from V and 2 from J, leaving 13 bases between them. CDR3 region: CSVAGLSPTDTQYF. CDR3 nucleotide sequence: TGCAGCGTTGCAGGCCTCTCCCCCACAGATACGCAGTATTTT.

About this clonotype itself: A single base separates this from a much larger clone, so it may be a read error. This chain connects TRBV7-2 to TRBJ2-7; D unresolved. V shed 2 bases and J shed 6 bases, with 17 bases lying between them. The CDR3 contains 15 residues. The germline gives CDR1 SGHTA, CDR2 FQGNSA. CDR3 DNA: TGTGCCAGCAGCTTACATGGGGTCAGAATCTGCGAGCAGTACTTC. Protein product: CASSLHGVRICEQYF.

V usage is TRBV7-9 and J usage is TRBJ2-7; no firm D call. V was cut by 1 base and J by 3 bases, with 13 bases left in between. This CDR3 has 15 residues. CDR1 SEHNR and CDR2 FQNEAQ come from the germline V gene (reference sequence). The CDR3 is CASSLVVVALYEQYF. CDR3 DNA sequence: TGTGCCAGCAGCTTAGTTGTGGTCGCCCTCTACGAGCAGTACTTC.

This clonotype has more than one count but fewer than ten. The chain's CDR3 is CASSFFGADTQYF. CDR3 nucleotides: TGTGCCAGCAGTTTTTTCGGGGCAGATACGCAGTATTTT. The rearrangement links TRBV12-3 or TRBV12-4 to TRBJ2-3, with D possibly matching TRBD2 (5 bases). CDR3 length: 13 amino acids. V was clipped by 3 bases and J by 4 bases, with 8 bases between them.

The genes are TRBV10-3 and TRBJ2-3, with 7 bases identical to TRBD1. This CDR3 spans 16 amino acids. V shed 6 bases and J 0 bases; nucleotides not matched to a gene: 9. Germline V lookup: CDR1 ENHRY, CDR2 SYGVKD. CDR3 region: CAIRKGTDGSTDTQYF. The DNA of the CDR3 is TGTGCCATCAGAAAAGGGACAGATGGTAGCACAGATACGCAGTATTTT.

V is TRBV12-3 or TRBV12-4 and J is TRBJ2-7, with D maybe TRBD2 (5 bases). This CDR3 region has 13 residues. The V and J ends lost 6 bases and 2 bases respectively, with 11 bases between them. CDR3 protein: CASSVGMPYEQYF. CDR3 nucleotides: TGTGCCAGCAGCGTCGGGATGCCCTACGAGCAGTACTTC.